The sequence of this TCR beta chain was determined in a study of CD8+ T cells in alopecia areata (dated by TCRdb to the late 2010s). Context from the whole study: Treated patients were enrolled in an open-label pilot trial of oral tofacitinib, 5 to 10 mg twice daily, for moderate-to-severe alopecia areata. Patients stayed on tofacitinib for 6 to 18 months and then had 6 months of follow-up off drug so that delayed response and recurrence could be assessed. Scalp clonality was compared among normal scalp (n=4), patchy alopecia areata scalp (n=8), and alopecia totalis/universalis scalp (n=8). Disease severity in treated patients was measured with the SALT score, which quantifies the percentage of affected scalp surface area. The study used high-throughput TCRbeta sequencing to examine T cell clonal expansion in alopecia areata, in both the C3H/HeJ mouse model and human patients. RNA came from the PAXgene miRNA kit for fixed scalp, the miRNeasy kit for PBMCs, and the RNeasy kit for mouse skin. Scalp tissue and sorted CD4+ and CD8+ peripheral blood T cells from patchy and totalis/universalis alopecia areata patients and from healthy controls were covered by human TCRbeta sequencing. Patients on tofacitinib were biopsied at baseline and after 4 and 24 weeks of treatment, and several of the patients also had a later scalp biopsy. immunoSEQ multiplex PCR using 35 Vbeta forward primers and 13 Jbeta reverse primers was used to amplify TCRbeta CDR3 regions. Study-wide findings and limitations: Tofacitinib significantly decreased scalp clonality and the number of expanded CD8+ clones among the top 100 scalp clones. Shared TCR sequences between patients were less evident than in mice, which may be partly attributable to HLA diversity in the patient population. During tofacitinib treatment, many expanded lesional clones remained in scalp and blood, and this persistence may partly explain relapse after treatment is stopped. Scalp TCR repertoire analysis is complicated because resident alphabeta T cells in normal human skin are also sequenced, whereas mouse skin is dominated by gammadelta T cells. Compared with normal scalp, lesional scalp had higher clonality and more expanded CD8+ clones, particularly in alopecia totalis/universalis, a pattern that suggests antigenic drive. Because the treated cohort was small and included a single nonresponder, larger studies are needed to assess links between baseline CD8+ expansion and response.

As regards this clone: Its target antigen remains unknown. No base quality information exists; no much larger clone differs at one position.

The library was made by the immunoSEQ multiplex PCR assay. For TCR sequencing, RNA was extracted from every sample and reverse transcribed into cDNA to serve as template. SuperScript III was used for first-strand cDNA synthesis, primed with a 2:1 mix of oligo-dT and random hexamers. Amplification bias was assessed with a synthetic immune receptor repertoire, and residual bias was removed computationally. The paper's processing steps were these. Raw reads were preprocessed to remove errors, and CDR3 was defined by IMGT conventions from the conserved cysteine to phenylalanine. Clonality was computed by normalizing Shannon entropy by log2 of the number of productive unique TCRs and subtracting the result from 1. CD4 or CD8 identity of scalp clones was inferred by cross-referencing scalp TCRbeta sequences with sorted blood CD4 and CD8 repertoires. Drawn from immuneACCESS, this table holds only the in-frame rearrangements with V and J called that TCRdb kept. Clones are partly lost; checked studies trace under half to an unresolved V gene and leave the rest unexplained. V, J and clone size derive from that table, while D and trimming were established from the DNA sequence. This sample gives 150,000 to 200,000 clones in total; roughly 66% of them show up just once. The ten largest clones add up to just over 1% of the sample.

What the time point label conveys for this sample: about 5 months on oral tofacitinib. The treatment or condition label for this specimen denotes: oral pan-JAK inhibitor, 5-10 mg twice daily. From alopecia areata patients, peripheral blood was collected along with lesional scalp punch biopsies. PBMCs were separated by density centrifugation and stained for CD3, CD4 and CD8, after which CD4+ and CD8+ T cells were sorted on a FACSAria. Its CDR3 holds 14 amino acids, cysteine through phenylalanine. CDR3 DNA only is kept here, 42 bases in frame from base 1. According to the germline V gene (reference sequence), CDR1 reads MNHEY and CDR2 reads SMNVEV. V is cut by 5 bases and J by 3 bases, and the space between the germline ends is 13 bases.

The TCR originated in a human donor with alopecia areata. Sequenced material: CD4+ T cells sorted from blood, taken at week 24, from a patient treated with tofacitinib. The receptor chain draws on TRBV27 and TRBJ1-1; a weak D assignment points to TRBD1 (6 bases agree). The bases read TGTGCCAGCAGTAGGGACATGCGCGACACTGAAGCTTTCTTT. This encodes CASSRDMRDTEAFF.